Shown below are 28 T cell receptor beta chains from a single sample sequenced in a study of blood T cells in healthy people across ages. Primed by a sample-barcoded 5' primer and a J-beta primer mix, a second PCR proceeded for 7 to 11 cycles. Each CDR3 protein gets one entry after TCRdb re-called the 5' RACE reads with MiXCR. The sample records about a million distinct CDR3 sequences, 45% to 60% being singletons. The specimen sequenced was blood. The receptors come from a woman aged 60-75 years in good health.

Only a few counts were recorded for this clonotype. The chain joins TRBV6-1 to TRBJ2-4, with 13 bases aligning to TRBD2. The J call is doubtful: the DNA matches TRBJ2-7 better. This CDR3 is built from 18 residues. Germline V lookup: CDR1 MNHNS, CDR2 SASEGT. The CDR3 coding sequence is TGTGCCACCGGGACTAGCGGGATTATAGACCCCCAATCCTACGAGCAGTACTTC. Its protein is CATGTSGIIDPQSYEQYF.

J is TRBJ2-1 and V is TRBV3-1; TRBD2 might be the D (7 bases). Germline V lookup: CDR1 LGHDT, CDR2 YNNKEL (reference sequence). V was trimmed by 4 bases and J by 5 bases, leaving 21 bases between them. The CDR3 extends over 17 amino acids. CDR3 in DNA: TGTGCCAGCAGCCGTACAACCTCGAGCGGGACAAACAATGAGCAGTTCTTC. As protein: CASSRTTSSGTNNEQFF.

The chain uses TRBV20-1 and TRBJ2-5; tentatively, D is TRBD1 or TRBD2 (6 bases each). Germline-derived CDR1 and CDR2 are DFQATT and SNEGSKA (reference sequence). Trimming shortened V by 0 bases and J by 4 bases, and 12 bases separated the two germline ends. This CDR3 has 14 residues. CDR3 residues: CSARDRRGAETQYF. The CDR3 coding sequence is TGCAGTGCTAGAGATCGGAGGGGGGCAGAGACCCAGTACTTC.

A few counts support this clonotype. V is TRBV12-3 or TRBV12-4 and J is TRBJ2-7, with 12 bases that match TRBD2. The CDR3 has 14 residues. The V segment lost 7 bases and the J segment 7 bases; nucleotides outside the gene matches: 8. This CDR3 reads CASTQLAGGGEQYF. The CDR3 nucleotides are TGTGCCAGCACCCAACTAGCGGGAGGTGGGGAGCAGTACTTC.

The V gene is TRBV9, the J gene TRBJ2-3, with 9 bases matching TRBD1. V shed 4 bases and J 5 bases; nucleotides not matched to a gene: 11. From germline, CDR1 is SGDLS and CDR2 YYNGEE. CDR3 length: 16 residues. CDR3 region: CASSRGGQGVKDTQYF. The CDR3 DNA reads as TGTGCCAGCAGCAGGGGGGGACAGGGAGTAAAAGATACGCAGTATTTT.

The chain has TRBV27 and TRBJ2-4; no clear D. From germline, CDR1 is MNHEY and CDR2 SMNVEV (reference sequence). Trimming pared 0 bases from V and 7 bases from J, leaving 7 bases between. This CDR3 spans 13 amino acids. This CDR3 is CASSLSTQNIQYF. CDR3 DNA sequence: TGTGCCAGCAGTTTATCTACTCAGAACATTCAGTACTTC.

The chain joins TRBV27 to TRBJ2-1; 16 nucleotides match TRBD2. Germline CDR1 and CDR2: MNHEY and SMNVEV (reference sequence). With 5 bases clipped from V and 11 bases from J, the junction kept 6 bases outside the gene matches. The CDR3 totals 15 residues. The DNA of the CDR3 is TGTGCCAGCAGTCCCCCGGGACTAGCGGGAGGGCAGCAGTTCTTC. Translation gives CASSPPGLAGGQQFF.

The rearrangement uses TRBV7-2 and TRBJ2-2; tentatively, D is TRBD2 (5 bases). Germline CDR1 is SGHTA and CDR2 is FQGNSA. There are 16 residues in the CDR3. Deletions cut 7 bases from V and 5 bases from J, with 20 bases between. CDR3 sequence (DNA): TGTGCCAGCACACCAATATCGAGGGCCGGGACCGGGGAGCTGTTTTTT. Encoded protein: CASTPISRAGTGELFF.

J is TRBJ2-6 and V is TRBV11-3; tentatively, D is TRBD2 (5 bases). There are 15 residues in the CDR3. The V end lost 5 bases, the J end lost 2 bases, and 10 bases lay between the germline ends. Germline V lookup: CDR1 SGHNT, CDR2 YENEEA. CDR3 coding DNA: TGTGCCAGCAGCCCGGGAAGTGCTGGGGCCAACGTCCTGACTTTC. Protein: CASSPGSAGANVLTF. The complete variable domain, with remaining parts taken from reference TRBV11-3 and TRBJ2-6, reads EAGVVQSPRYKIIEKKQPVAFWCNPISGHNTLYWYLQNLGQGPELLIRYENEEAVDDSQLPKDRFSAERLKGVDSTLKIQPAELGDSAVYLCASSPGSAGANVLTFGAGSRLTVL.

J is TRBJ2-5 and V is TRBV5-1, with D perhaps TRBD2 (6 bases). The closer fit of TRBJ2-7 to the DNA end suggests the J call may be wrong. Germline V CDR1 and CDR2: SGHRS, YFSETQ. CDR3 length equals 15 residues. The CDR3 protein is CASSLTSQGFYEQYF. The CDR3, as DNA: TGCGCCAGCAGCTTGACTAGCCAGGGCTTCTACGAGCAGTACTTC.

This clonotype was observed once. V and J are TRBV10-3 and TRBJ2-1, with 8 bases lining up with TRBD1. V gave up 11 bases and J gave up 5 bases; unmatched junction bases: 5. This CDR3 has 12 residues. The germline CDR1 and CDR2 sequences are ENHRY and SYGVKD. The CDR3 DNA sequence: TGTGCCGCCGGACAGGGCGACAATGAGCAGTTCTTC. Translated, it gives CAAGQGDNEQFF.

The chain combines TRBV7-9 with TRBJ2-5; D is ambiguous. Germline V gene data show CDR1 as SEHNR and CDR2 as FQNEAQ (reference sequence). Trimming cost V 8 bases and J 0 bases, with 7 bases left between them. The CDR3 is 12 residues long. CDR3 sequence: CASCRYQETQYF. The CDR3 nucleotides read TGTGCCAGCTGCAGGTACCAAGAGACCCAGTACTTC.

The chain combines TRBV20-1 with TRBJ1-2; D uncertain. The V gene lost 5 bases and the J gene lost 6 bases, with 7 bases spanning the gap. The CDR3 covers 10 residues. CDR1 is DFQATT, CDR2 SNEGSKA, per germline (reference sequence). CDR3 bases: TGCAGTGCTCCTTTCCATGGCTACACCTTC. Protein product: CSAPFHGYTF.

This CDR3 reads CSAINPPGQGDPNQPQHF. For the CDR3, the DNA is TGCAGTGCTATAAACCCTCCGGGACAGGGGGACCCCAATCAGCCCCAGCATTTT. V and J are TRBV20-1 and TRBJ1-5; the match to TRBD1 covers 11 bases. Germline loops: CDR1 DFQATT, CDR2 SNEGSKA (reference sequence). The CDR3 has 18 amino acids. After removal of 4 bases from V and 3 bases from J, the junction contained 14 bases not matched to a gene.

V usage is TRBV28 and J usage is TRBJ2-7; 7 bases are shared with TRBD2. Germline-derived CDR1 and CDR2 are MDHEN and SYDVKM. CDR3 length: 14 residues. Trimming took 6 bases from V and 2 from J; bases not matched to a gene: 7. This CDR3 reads CASRPPGLAYEQYF. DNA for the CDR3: TGTGCCAGCAGGCCCCCCGGACTAGCCTACGAGCAGTACTTC.

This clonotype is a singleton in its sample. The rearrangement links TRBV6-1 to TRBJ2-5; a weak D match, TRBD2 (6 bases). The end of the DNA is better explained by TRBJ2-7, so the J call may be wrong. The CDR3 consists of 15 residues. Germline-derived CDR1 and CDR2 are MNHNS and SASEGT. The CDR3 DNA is TGTGCCAGCAGTCCACTTAGCGGTAATTCCTACGAGCAGTACTTC. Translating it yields CASSPLSGNSYEQYF.

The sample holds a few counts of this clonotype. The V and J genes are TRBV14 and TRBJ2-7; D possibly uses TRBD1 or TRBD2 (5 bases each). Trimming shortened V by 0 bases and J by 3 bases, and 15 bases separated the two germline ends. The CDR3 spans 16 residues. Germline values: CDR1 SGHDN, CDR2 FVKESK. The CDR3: CASSQDPRGAVYEQYF. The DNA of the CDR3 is TGTGCCAGCAGCCAAGATCCCCGGGGCGCAGTCTACGAGCAGTACTTC.

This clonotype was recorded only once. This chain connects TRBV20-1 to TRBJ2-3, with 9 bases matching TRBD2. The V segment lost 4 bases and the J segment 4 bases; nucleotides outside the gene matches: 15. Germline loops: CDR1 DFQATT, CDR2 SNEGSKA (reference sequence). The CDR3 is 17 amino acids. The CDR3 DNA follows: TGCAGTGCTACAGCCCCCCAGAGGGTAGCGGGAGCAGATACGCAGTATTTT. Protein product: CSATAPQRVAGADTQYF.

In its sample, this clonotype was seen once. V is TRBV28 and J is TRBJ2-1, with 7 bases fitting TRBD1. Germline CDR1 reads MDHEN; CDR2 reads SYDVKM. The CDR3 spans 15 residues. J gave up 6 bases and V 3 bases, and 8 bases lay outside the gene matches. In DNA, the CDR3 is TGTGCCAGCAGTTTCTCCAGTACAGGGGTCAATGAGCAGTTCTTC. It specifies CASSFSSTGVNEQFF.

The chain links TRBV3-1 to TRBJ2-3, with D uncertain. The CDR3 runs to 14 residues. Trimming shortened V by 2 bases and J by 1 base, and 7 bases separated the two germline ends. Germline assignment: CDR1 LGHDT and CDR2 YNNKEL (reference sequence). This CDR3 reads CASSQTTGTDTQYF. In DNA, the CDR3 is TGTGCCAGCAGCCAAACGACGGGCACAGATACGCAGTATTTT.

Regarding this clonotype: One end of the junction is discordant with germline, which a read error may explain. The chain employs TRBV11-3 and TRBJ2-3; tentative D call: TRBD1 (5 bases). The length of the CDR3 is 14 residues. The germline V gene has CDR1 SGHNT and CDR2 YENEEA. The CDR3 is CASSLGAGADTQYF. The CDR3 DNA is TGTGCCAGCAGTTTAGGGGCAGGCGCTGATACGCAGTATTTT.

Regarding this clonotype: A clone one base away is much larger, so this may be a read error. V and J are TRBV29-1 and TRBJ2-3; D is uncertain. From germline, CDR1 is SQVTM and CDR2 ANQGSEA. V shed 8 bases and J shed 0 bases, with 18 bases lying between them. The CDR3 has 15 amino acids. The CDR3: CSPMMKSGSTDTQYF. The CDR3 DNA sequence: TGCAGCCCAATGATGAAATCGGGTAGCACAGATACGCAGTATTTT.

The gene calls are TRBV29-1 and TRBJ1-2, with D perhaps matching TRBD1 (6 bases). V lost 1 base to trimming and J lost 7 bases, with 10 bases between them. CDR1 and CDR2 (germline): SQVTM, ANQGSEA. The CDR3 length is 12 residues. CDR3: CSVEVGGSGYTF. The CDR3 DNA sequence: TGCAGCGTTGAAGTGGGGGGCTCTGGCTACACCTTC.

The CDR3 loop reads CATSVQGQDIQYF. CDR3 in DNA: TGTGCCACCAGTGTACAGGGTCAGGACATTCAGTACTTC. V gene TRBV24-1 combines with J gene TRBJ2-4; perhaps TRBD1 as D (6 bases). CDR1 KGHDR and CDR2 SFDVKD come from the germline V gene. This CDR3 is built from 13 residues. The V end was cut by 5 bases, the J end by 8 bases, with 12 bases between.

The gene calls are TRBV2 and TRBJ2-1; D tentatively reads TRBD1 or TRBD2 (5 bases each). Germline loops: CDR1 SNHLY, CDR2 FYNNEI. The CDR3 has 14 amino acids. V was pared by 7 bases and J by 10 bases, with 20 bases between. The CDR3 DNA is TGTGCCAGCACGGGTGGAAAGGGGACGGAGGAGCAGTTCTTC. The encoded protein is CASTGGKGTEEQFF. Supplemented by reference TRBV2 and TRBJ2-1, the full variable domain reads EPEVTQTPSHQVTQMGQEVILRCVPISNHLYFYWYRQILGQKVEFLVSFYNNEISEKSEIFDDQFSVERPDGSNFTLKIRSTKLEDSAMYFCASTGGKGTEEQFFGPGTRLTVL.

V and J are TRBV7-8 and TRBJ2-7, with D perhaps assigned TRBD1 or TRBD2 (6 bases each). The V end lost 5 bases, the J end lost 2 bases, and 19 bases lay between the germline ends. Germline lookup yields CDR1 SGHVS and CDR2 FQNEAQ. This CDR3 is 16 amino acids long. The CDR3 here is CASSPRGRGKTYEQYF. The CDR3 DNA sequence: TGTGCCAGCAGCCCTCGGGGGCGCGGGAAGACCTACGAGCAGTACTTC.

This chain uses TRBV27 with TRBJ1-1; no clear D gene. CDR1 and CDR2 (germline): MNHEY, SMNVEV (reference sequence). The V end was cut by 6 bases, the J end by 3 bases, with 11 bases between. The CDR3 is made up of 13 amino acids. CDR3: CASRPKDYTEAFF. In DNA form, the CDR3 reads TGTGCCAGCAGACCCAAGGATTACACTGAAGCTTTCTTT.

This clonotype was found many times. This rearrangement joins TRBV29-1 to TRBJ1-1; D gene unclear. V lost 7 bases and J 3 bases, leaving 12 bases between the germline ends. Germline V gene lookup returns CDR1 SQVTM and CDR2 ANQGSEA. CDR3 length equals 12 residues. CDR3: CSARPVDTEAFF. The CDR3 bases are TGCAGCGCCCGCCCCGTGGACACTGAAGCTTTCTTT.